This TCR beta chain is from a study of T cell repertoires in cytomegalovirus infection. The germline V and J ends were trimmed by 6 bases and 5 bases, with 15 bases remaining between them. The CDR3 sequence is 14 residues long. TCRdb re-called the reads through MiXCR, storing one row per CDR3 protein. This sample carries about 570,000 distinct CDR3 sequences, roughly 42% of them seen once, and the ten largest clones take 48%. Concerning this clonotype: Antigen unknown.

The sequence was obtained from a human donor in good health (CMV status not recorded). Some clones in this sample may be carry-over from other donors' samples. Specimen: cultured PBMCs, collected from culture after CMV antigen stimulation. The V and J genes are TRBV12-3 or TRBV12-4 and TRBJ2-3; D ambiguous. This chain's CDR3 is CASRPSRQLDTQYF. The DNA of the CDR3 is TGTGCCAGCAGACCCTCCCGACAACTAGATACGCAGTATTTT.